The 19 T cell receptor beta chains in this list originate from one sample, sequenced in a study of blood T cell repertoires in COVID-19. TCRdb's table, derived via immunoSEQ multiplex PCR, lists solely in-frame clones and lacks some. The sample records approximately 220,000 clones, about 85% being singletons. Sequencing was carried out using peripheral blood. The receptor source for this set is a man between 50 and 59 years old who had recovered from COVID-19.

The V gene is TRBV7-8, the J gene TRBJ1-2; possibly TRBD1 for D (6 bases). Trimming removed 5 bases from V and 1 base from J, with 11 bases in between. The CDR3 length is 14 residues. The germline V gene has CDR1 SGHVS and CDR2 FQNEAQ. The CDR3 DNA reads TGTGCCAGCAGCGGGAACAGGGATAACTATGGCTACACCTTC. Its protein is CASSGNRDNYGYTF. Complete variable domain (other parts from reference TRBV7-8 and TRBJ1-2): GAGVSQSPRYKVAKRGQDVALRCDPISGHVSLFWYQQALGQGPEFLTYFQNEAQLDKSGLPSDRFFAERPEGSVSTLKIQRTQQEDSAVYLCASSGNRDNYGYTFGSGTRLTVV.

This CDR3 reads CASSQPAGSYYGYTF. Written as DNA, the CDR3 is TGTGCCAGTAGCCAGCCGGCGGGGTCCTACTATGGCTACACCTTC. The gene calls are TRBV19 and TRBJ1-2; D gene ambiguous. CDR3 length: 15 amino acids. Trimming left V 6 bases short and J 3 bases short, with 17 bases between. Germline-derived CDR1 and CDR2 are LNHDA and SQIVND (reference sequence).

The chain employs TRBV28 and TRBJ2-3, with no clear D. V was clipped by 10 bases and J by 4 bases, with 6 bases between them. The CDR3 covers 10 residues. Looked up from germline, CDR1 is MDHEN and CDR2 is SYDVKM. CDR3 DNA sequence: TGTGCCACCTTAGCAGATACGCAGTATTTT. As protein: CATLADTQYF. Full variable domain (rest looked up from reference TRBV28 and TRBJ2-3): DVKVTQSSRYLVKRTGEKVFLECVQDMDHENMFWYRQDPGLGLRLIYFSYDVKMKEKGDIPEGYSVSREKKERFSLILESASTNQTSMYLCATLADTQYFGPGTRLTVL.

The J gene is TRBJ2-7, the V gene TRBV2; D is ambiguous. The CDR3 has 12 amino acids. Per the germline V gene, CDR1 is SNHLY and CDR2 is FYNNEI. The V end was cut by 6 bases, the J end by 4 bases, with 10 bases between. In DNA form, the CDR3 reads TGTGCCAGCAGGGCACAGTCGTACGAGCAGTACTTC. Amino acids: CASRAQSYEQYF.

The chain recombines TRBV29-1 with TRBJ2-1; TRBD2 matches 16 bases. The CDR3 spans 16 residues. With 6 bases clipped from V and 5 bases from J, the junction kept 7 bases outside the gene matches. Looked up from germline, CDR1 is SQVTM and CDR2 is ANQGSEA. This CDR3 is CSVGTSGRASNNEQFF. The DNA of the CDR3 is TGCAGCGTGGGGACTAGCGGGAGGGCTTCGAACAATGAGCAGTTCTTC.

CDR3 protein: CASRLAFRGTGELFF. As DNA, the CDR3 is TGTGCCAGTAGGTTAGCGTTCCGAGGCACCGGGGAGCTGTTTTTT. The chain recombines TRBV19 with TRBJ2-2; D perhaps matches TRBD2 (5 bases). The CDR3 has 15 residues. Deletions cut 6 bases from V and 4 bases from J, with 15 bases between. The V gene's germline CDR1 is LNHDA and CDR2 SQIVND (reference sequence).

This clone was seen more than once but under ten times. The rearrangement uses TRBV27 and TRBJ2-1, with 13 nucleotides matching TRBD2. The germline gives CDR1 MNHEY, CDR2 SMNVEV (reference sequence). The V segment lost 5 bases and the J segment 2 bases; nucleotides outside the gene matches: 0. The CDR3 is 15 amino acids. CDR3 amino acids: CASSGLAGAYNEQFF. For the CDR3, the DNA is TGTGCCAGCAGTGGACTAGCGGGAGCCTACAATGAGCAGTTCTTC.

With regard to this clone: Other DNA sequences of this sample code for an identical CDR3. The chain combines TRBV6-5 with TRBJ1-1, with 7 bases matching TRBD1. CDR3 length: 13 amino acids. V lost 6 bases and J lost 1; bases outside the gene matches: 2. From germline, CDR1 is MNHEY and CDR2 SVGAGI. CDR3 amino acids: CASRRTGNTEAFF. CDR3 coding DNA: TGTGCCAGCAGACGGACAGGGAACACTGAAGCTTTCTTT.

The J gene is TRBJ1-2, the V gene TRBV6-8; perhaps TRBD1 as D (5 bases). Germline V gene sequence: CDR1 MNHGY, CDR2 SAAAGT. The V end was cut by 10 bases, the J end by 14 bases, with 17 bases between. The CDR3 covers 10 residues. The CDR3 region is CANPAGGTTF. The DNA for the CDR3 is TGTGCCAACCCGGCCGGGGGAACAACCTTC.

The chain has TRBV6-6 and TRBJ1-1; perhaps TRBD1 as D (6 bases). The CDR3 contains 14 residues. Germline loops: CDR1 MNHNY, CDR2 SVGAGI (reference sequence). Trimming removed 5 bases from V and 0 bases from J, with 10 bases in between. As DNA, the CDR3 is TGTGCCAGCAGTCCCGGGACACTGAACACTGAAGCTTTCTTT. This encodes CASSPGTLNTEAFF.

The chain couples TRBV19 to TRBJ2-3; TRBD2 matches at 11 bases. Trimming removed 7 bases from V and 4 bases from J; junction bases left unmatched: 13. The V gene's germline CDR1 is LNHDA and CDR2 SQIVND (reference sequence). This CDR3 has 17 residues. In nucleotides, the CDR3 is TGTGCCAGTACCCGTCAAAAACTAGCGGGAGCCTCAGATACGCAGTATTTT. Its protein is CASTRQKLAGASDTQYF.

V gene TRBV6-4 combines with J gene TRBJ2-7; perhaps TRBD2 as D (5 bases). Looked up from germline, CDR1 is MRHNA and CDR2 is SNTAGT. The CDR3 is 13 residues long. The V end lost 6 bases, the J end lost 4 bases, and 13 bases lay between the germline ends. CDR3 sequence reads: CASSKDLGYEQYF. The CDR3, as DNA: TGTGCCAGCAGCAAGGACTTGGGGTACGAGCAGTACTTC.

The chain carries TRBV28 and TRBJ1-3; D uncertain. V dropped 2 bases and J dropped 2 bases, with 16 bases sitting between them. Germline V lookup: CDR1 MDHEN, CDR2 SYDVKM. This CDR3 comprises 17 residues. CDR3 DNA: TGTGCCAGCAGTTTAATGGGCCCCATGAGGGCTGGAAACACCATATATTTT. It translates to CASSLMGPMRAGNTIYF.

The rearrangement uses TRBV5-4 and TRBJ2-3, with 8 nucleotides matching TRBD2. The V and J ends lost 3 bases and 3 bases, in that order; junction bases with no gene match: 6. The CDR3 consists of 15 residues. Germline CDR1 and CDR2: SGHNT and YYREEE (reference sequence). The CDR3 nucleotides read TGTGCCAGCAGCTCGAAGCGGGAGAGGACAGATACGCAGTATTTT. It translates to CASSSKRERTDTQYF.

The chain links TRBV28 to TRBJ1-5, with D possibly being TRBD1 (6 bases). Germline V gene sequence: CDR1 MDHEN, CDR2 SYDVKM. V was clipped by 6 bases and J by 3 bases, with 9 bases between them. The length of the CDR3 is 13 residues. The CDR3 DNA reads as TGTGCCAGCAGCAGACAGGCCAATCAGCCCCAGCATTTT. Protein: CASSRQANQPQHF.

The rearrangement joins TRBV10-1 to TRBJ1-3, with D tentatively TRBD1 (6 bases). The V end was cut by 4 bases, the J end by 4 bases, with 8 bases between. In germline, CDR1 is WNHNN, CDR2 SYGVQD (reference sequence). The length of the CDR3 is 13 residues. The CDR3 region has the DNA TGCGCCAGCAGTGGGACAGTCGGAAACACCATATATTTT. The encoded protein is CASSGTVGNTIYF.

The chain has TRBV5-5 and TRBJ2-7, with 8 bases aligning to TRBD1. The CDR3 spans 15 residues. Germline CDR1 reads SGHKS; CDR2 reads YYEKEE (reference sequence). J lost 0 bases, V lost 2 bases, and 4 bases had no gene match. The CDR3 region is CASSFDRGSSYEQYF. In DNA form, the CDR3 reads TGTGCCAGCAGCTTCGACAGGGGAAGCTCCTACGAGCAGTACTTC. Full variable domain (outside the CDR3, taken from reference TRBV5-5 and TRBJ2-7): DAGVTQSPTHLIKTRGQQVTLRCSPISGHKSVSWYQQVLGQGPQFIFQYYEKEERGRGNFPDRFSARQFPNYSSELNVNALLLGDSALYLCASSFDRGSSYEQYFGPGTRLTVT.

This chain uses TRBV9 with TRBJ1-4; the match to TRBD1 covers 7 bases. Per germline, CDR1 SGDLS and CDR2 YYNGEE. The V gene end was trimmed by 0 bases and the J gene end by 5 bases; junction bases not matched to a gene: 4. The CDR3 sequence is 15 residues long. CDR3 nucleotide sequence: TGTGCCAGCAGCGTAGGGACAGGTGTCAATGAAAAACTGTTTTTT. This encodes CASSVGTGVNEKLFF.

V is TRBV3-1 (or the pseudogene TRBV3-2) and J is TRBJ2-1; 7 bases match TRBD2. J gave up 4 bases and V 2 bases, and 11 bases lay outside the gene matches. The CDR3 is 17 amino acids. CDR1 is LGHDT, CDR2 YNNKEL, per germline (reference sequence). Here the CDR3 reads CASSQLGGTGGYNEQFF. The CDR3 coding sequence is TGTGCCAGCAGCCAATTAGGCGGGACGGGGGGTTACAATGAGCAGTTCTTC.